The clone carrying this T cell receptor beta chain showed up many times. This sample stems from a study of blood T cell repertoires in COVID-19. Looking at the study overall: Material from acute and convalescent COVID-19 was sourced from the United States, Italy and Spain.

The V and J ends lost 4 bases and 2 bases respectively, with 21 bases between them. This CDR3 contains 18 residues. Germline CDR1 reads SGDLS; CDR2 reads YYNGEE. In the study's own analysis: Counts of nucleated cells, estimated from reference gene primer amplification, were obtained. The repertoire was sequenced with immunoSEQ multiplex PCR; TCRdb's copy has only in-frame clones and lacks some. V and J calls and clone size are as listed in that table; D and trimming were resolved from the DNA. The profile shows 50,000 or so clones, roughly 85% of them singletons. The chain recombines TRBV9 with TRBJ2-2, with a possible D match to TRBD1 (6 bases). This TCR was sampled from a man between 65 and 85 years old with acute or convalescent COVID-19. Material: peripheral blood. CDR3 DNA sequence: TGTGCCAGCAGCCCGCGACCCGGGACACCCCTAAACACCGGGGAGCTGTTTTTT. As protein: CASSPRPGTPLNTGELFF. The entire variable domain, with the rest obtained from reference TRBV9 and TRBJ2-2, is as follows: DSGVTQTPKHLITATGQRVTLRCSPRSGDLSVYWYQQSLDQGLQFLIQYYNGEERAKGNILERFSAQQFPDLHSELNLSSLELGDSALYFCASSPRPGTPLNTGELFFGEGSRLTVL.